Listed below are T cell receptor beta chains from one sample, sequenced in a study of T cells after yellow fever vaccination. TCRdb re-derived calls from the 5' RACE reads in MiXCR, one entry per CDR3 protein. The repertoire includes 150,000 to 200,000 distinct CDR3 sequences, 11% of them detected once, and 36% sits in the top ten. The sample consisted of CD8+ T cells sorted from PBMCs, taken 15 days after the yellow fever booster vaccination. All receptors come from a man aged 18 to 30 who received the YFV17D yellow fever vaccine. The CDR3 runs from the conserved cysteine through the conserved F or W. The D gene is left open where the match is weak. Size tells how often a clone was seen (once, few, many) or the class of an expanded clone, and some rows leave it out.

few	.	TRBV24-1	TRBJ2-7	TGTGCCACCAGTGATTTTTGGGGGATCGGCGAGCAGTACTTC	CATSDFWGIGEQYF
few	.	TRBV28	TRBJ2-7	TGTGCCAGCAGCCCCGGCAGGGCTTACGAGCAGTACTTC	CASSPGRAYEQYF
many	.	TRBV5-1	TRBJ2-5	TGCGCCAGCAGCGTCCAAGAGACCCAGTACTTC	CASSVQETQYF
.	.	TRBV11-2	TRBJ2-2	TGTGCCAGCAGCTTAGAAAGGGTCCGTTACTTTTTT	CASSLERVRYFF
few	.	TRBV12-3/TRBV12-4	TRBJ2-5	TGTGCCAGCGGCGAAGCTTTTGTGGAGACCCAGTACTTC	CASGEAFVETQYF
few	.	TRBV6-2/TRBV6-3	TRBJ2-1	TGTGCCAGCAGTTACCTCTACGGTTTGCAGTTCTTC	CASSYLYGLQFF
many	.	TRBV27	TRBJ2-2	TGTGCCAGCACCCGGCAGGGTGCCACCGGGGAGCTGTTTTTT	CASTRQGATGELFF
.	.	TRBV7-9	TRBJ2-3	TGTGCCAGCAGCTTAAGCAAAAGCACAGATACGCAGTATTTT	CASSLSKSTDTQYF
.	.	TRBV2	TRBJ2-6	TGTGCCAGCAGTGACTGGCTGACTGGGGCCAACGTCCTGACTTTC	CASSDWLTGANVLTF
.	.	TRBV7-9	TRBJ1-5	TGTGCCAGCAGCTTAGGTGGGCCAAGGAGCAATCAGCCCCAGCATTTT	CASSLGGPRSNQPQHF
.	.	TRBV15	TRBJ2-2	TGTGCCACCAGAAACAGTGGCGGGGAGCTGTTTTTT	CATRNSGGELFF
few	.	TRBV12-3/TRBV12-4	TRBJ2-2	TGTGCCAGCAGACAACACTCAGGGGAGCTGTTTTTT	CASRQHSGELFF
.	.	TRBV5-8	TRBJ1-2	TGTGCCAGCAGCTTGGGAGGGCTTGCCTGGGGCTATGGCTACACCTTC	CASSLGGLAWGYGYTF
few	.	TRBV4-1	TRBJ2-1	TGCGCCAGCAGCCAAGTTGGGGGAGGTGAGCAGTTCTTC	CASSQVGGGEQFF
few	.	TRBV29-1	TRBJ2-5	TGCAGCGTTGTTTTGCAGCTACAAGAGACCCAGTACTTC	CSVVLQLQETQYF
few	.	TRBV7-9	TRBJ1-5	TGTGCCAGCAGCCTACCAGATCAGCCCCAGCATTTT	CASSLPDQPQHF
.	.	TRBV7-8	TRBJ1-4	TGTGCCAGCAGCCCACGGAACCCCCACCCCCCCGGGGGGGCCGGAAAACTGTTTTTT	CASSPRNPHPPGGAGKLFF
few	TRBD2	TRBV4-3	TRBJ2-1	TGCGCCAGCAGCCAGCCGCCTAGCGGGGGGCCCTCCTCCTACAATGAGCAGTTCTTC	CASSQPPSGGPSSYNEQFF
many	TRBD2	TRBV12-3/TRBV12-4	TRBJ2-5	TGTGCCAGCAGTCCGACTAGCGGGGGAGACCAGTACTTC	CASSPTSGGDQYF
.	.	TRBV15	TRBJ2-1	TGTGCCACCAGCAGATCTGTGGGGCCCCCCAATGAGCAGTTCTTC	CATSRSVGPPNEQFF
few	.	TRBV5-8	TRBJ2-6	TGTGCCAGCAGCGGCACGGACCTACCCGGGGCCAACGTCCTGACTTTC	CASSGTDLPGANVLTF
few	.	TRBV27	TRBJ1-1	TGTGCCAGCAGTTTCCTGGGGACCACTGAAGCTTTCTTT	CASSFLGTTEAFF
.	.	TRBV4-2	TRBJ2-5	TGTGCCAGCAGCCAAGTCTCCCGGGACCAAGAGACCCAGTACTTC	CASSQVSRDQETQYF
.	.	TRBV5-1	TRBJ1-1	TGCGCCAGCAGCCCCAGGGGTCCCTTCGAAGCTTTCTTT	CASSPRGPFEAFF
.	.	TRBV4-1	TRBJ2-1	TGCGCCAGCAGCCAAGCCCTTCAGAGGGGCAATGAGCAGTTCTTC	CASSQALQRGNEQFF
few	TRBD1	TRBV4-3	TRBJ2-5	TGCGCCAGCAGCCGAATGACAGGGTCTCAAGAGACCCAGTACTTC	CASSRMTGSQETQYF
.	.	TRBV19	TRBJ2-7	TGTGCCAGTAGTATAGTGGGGGGGCTAGCCGCGGTCGAGCAGTACTTC	CASSIVGGLAAVEQYF
.	TRBD2	TRBV6-8	TRBJ2-1	TGTGCCAGCAGTCCCAGGCTAGCGGGGGCACTCGAACCCTACAATGAGCAGTTCTTC	CASSPRLAGALEPYNEQFF